These 19 T cell receptor beta chains were sequenced from one sample in a study of T cell repertoires in cytomegalovirus infection (dated by TCRdb to the late 2010s). Antigen specificity for these receptors is unknown. TCRdb shows the sequencer as Illumina HiSeq 1500. TCRdb trimmed the raw reads at Q25, called clones with MiXCR and kept productive beta chains. A single entry per CDR3 protein holds the most common genes and DNA from its merged rows. The sample table contains about 130,000 distinct CDR3 sequences; only one count was recorded for 20% to 30% of them. 34% of the sample goes to the ten largest clones. Sequencing was performed on PBMCs, sequenced either directly or after in vitro stimulation (not recorded which). The receptors come from a human donor in good health (CMV status not recorded). Some clones in this sample may be carry-over from other donors' samples.

The gene calls are TRBV2 and TRBJ2-2; no clear D gene. Trimming took off 2 bases at V and 4 bases at J, with 5 bases between the two ends. From germline, CDR1 is SNHLY and CDR2 FYNNEI. This CDR3 is built from 13 residues. In DNA form, the CDR3 reads TGTGCCAGCAGTGAATCAGGCACCGGGGAGCTGTTTTTT. It is translated as CASSESGTGELFF.

The chain couples TRBV4-1 to TRBJ1-1; the D is unclear. The V end lost 0 bases, the J end lost 1 base, and 3 bases lay between the germline ends. Germline loops: CDR1 MGHRA, CDR2 YSYEKL. This CDR3 is 13 amino acids long. The CDR3 protein is CASSQEKNTEAFF. DNA of the CDR3: TGCGCCAGCAGCCAAGAGAAGAACACTGAAGCTTTCTTT.

The chain joins TRBV7-7 to TRBJ2-2; the match to TRBD2 covers 8 bases. The CDR3 contains 15 residues. Germline CDR1 is SSHAT and CDR2 is FNYEAQ (reference sequence). J gave up 0 bases and V 4 bases, and 1 base lay outside the gene matches. The CDR3, as DNA: TGTGCCAGCAGCTCTAGCGGGTCGAACACCGGGGAGCTGTTTTTT. This encodes CASSSSGSNTGELFF.

This clonotype was recorded a few times. The chain employs TRBV11-3 and TRBJ2-2, with D perhaps TRBD1 (5 bases). CDR1 SGHNT and CDR2 YENEEA come from the germline V gene. This CDR3 contains 15 residues. V lost 0 bases and J 1 base, leaving 6 bases between the germline ends. Here the CDR3 reads CASSLDGQNTGELFF. The CDR3 bases are TGTGCCAGCAGCTTAGACGGACAGAACACCGGGGAGCTGTTTTTT.

This chain uses TRBV6-5 with TRBJ2-1, with 11 bases matching TRBD1. The CDR3 length is 14 residues. V dropped 2 bases and J dropped 7; count of bases not matched to a gene: 1. Germline-derived CDR1 and CDR2 are MNHEY and SVGAGI. The CDR3 DNA sequence: TGTGCCAGCAGTTACCGGGACAGGGGGAATGAGCAGTTCTTC. It is translated as CASSYRDRGNEQFF.

This clonotype has ten or more counts. The J gene is TRBJ2-4, the V gene TRBV12-3 or TRBV12-4; 11 bases fit TRBD1. The CDR3 has 17 residues. V shed 8 bases, J shed 0 bases, and the junction held 9 bases outside the gene matches. The CDR3 reads CASGHGQGAIAKNIQYF. The CDR3 bases are TGTGCCAGCGGTCACGGACAGGGGGCCATAGCCAAAAACATTCAGTACTTC.

This clonotype has more than one count but fewer than ten. The chain is built from TRBV7-9 and TRBJ2-1, with D tentatively TRBD1 (5 bases). The germline gives CDR1 SEHNR, CDR2 FQNEAQ (reference sequence). Trimming stripped 8 bases from V and 5 bases from J, with 16 bases between. The CDR3 totals 14 residues. CDR3 protein: CASETFRVDNEQFF. CDR3 coding DNA: TGTGCCAGCGAAACATTCAGGGTTGACAATGAGCAGTTCTTC.

This clonotype occurred a few times. The chain recombines TRBV20-1 with TRBJ1-1; D is ambiguous. Between the trimmed V and J ends, which lost 3 bases and 0 bases, there was a span of 8 bases. Germline V lookup: CDR1 DFQATT, CDR2 SNEGSKA (reference sequence). The CDR3 loop spans 13 amino acids. This CDR3 is CSARRQLNTEAFF. The CDR3 coding sequence is TGCAGTGCTAGGAGGCAATTGAACACTGAAGCTTTCTTT.

J is TRBJ1-5 and V is TRBV19; D is possibly TRBD1 (5 bases). The CDR3 extends over 14 amino acids. Trimming removed 4 bases from V and 2 bases from J, with 9 bases in between. Germline loops: CDR1 LNHDA, CDR2 SQIVND (reference sequence). The CDR3 DNA reads TGTGCCAGTAGTAAGGAGGGACGCAATCAGCCCCAGCATTTT. Its translation is CASSKEGRNQPQHF.

There are many counts of this clonotype. This rearrangement joins TRBV7-2 to TRBJ2-7; 8 bases map to TRBD2. CDR3 length: 16 amino acids. V lost 5 bases to trimming and J lost 2 bases; unmatched junction nucleotides: 11. The germline V gene has CDR1 SGHTA and CDR2 FQGNSA. This CDR3 is CASSGRAGAWTYEQYF. CDR3 nucleotide sequence: TGTGCCAGCAGCGGCCGAGCGGGGGCGTGGACCTACGAGCAGTACTTC.

J is TRBJ2-1 and V is TRBV19; tentative D call: TRBD1 (6 bases). V was trimmed by 5 bases and J by 0 bases, leaving 14 bases between them. This CDR3 region has 16 residues. Germline CDR1 and CDR2: LNHDA and SQIVND (reference sequence). CDR3: CASSLRGSSSYNEQFF. Here the CDR3 DNA reads TGTGCCAGTAGTCTCAGGGGATCTAGCTCCTACAATGAGCAGTTCTTC.

The chain uses TRBV19 and TRBJ1-3; tentatively, D is TRBD1 (5 bases). Trimming cost V 4 bases and J 8 bases, with 15 bases left between them. In germline, CDR1 is LNHDA, CDR2 SQIVND (reference sequence). The CDR3 totals 14 residues. The CDR3 region has the DNA TGTGCCAGTAGTACCGGACCTGACAGATACACCATATATTTT. Protein: CASSTGPDRYTIYF.

The genes are TRBV14 and TRBJ2-5; 7 bases are a match to TRBD2. Germline CDR1 is SGHDN and CDR2 is FVKESK. Trimming at V came to 1 base and at J to 1 base, leaving 9 bases not matched to a gene. The CDR3 loop spans 17 amino acids. CDR3 amino acids: CASSQGSGILLQETQYF. The CDR3 bases are TGTGCCAGCAGCCAAGGAAGCGGGATCCTCCTCCAAGAGACCCAGTACTTC.

This chain links TRBV7-9 with TRBJ2-5, with 9 positions matching TRBD1. Trimming took 4 bases from V and 5 from J; bases not matched to a gene: 5. Germline values: CDR1 SEHNR, CDR2 FQNEAQ (reference sequence). The CDR3 contains 14 residues. As DNA, the CDR3 is TGTGCCAGCAGCTCTTACGACAGGGGGGAGACCCAGTACTTC. Amino acids: CASSSYDRGETQYF.

This clonotype was counted between two and nine times. This chain uses TRBV6-2 or TRBV6-3 with TRBJ2-7; TRBD1 might be the D (5 bases). Germline-derived CDR1 and CDR2 are MNHEY and SVGEGT. The length of the CDR3 is 14 residues. The V end lost 6 bases, the J end lost 3 bases, and 15 bases lay between the germline ends. The CDR3 nucleotides read TGTGCCAGCAGCCGCCGACAGAGACTCTACGAGCAGTACTTC. This gives the protein CASSRRQRLYEQYF.

Here the CDR3 reads CASGVPGRRANYGYTF. Here the CDR3 DNA reads TGTGCCAGCGGGGTTCCGGGACGGCGAGCTAACTATGGCTACACCTTC. The V gene is TRBV19, the J gene TRBJ1-2; perhaps TRBD1 as D (5 bases). This CDR3 has 16 amino acids. The V gene lost 9 bases and the J gene lost 0 bases, with 20 bases spanning the gap. From germline, CDR1 is LNHDA and CDR2 SQIVND (reference sequence).

This clonotype was seen many times. The gene calls are TRBV7-9 and TRBJ1-6; TRBD1 agrees at 7 bases. Losses at the gene ends were 4 bases for V and 9 bases for J; bases not matched to a gene: 15. CDR3 length equals 17 residues. Germline V CDR1 and CDR2: SEHNR, FQNEAQ (reference sequence). The CDR3 protein is CASSSHDRGGAGSPLHF. In DNA form, the CDR3 reads TGTGCCAGCAGCTCCCACGACAGAGGGGGCGCGGGTTCACCCCTCCACTTT. The whole variable domain, remainder taken from reference TRBV7-9 and TRBJ1-6, is DTGVSQNPRHKITKRGQNVTFRCDPISEHNRLYWYRQTLGQGPEFLTYFQNEAQLEKSRLLSDRFSAERPKGSFSTLEIQRTEQGDSAMYLCASSSHDRGGAGSPLHFGNGTRLTVT.

The chain employs TRBV20-1 and TRBJ1-5, with 9 bases matching TRBD1. This CDR3 spans 13 amino acids. The germline gives CDR1 DFQATT, CDR2 SNEGSKA (reference sequence). V shed 6 bases, J shed 6 bases, and the junction held 6 bases outside the gene matches. CDR3: CSAAGQGGQPQHF. The CDR3 DNA reads as TGCAGTGCCGCGGGACAGGGTGGTCAGCCCCAGCATTTT.

This sequence joins TRBV12-3 or TRBV12-4 and TRBJ1-5, with TRBD1 matching 10 bases. The CDR3 consists of 17 residues. Trimming cost V 6 bases and J 4 bases; bases outside gene matches: 12. CDR3 in amino acids: CASRPGQGPRWNQPQHF. In DNA form, the CDR3 reads TGTGCCAGCAGGCCGGGACAGGGGCCCAGATGGAATCAGCCCCAGCATTTT.